A selection of T cell receptor beta chains follows, all from one sample in a study of CD8+CD57+ T cells in acquired aplastic anemia. MiXCR, applied by TCRdb to the reads, yields one record per CDR3 protein. Of around 200,000 distinct CDR3 sequences in the sample, approximately 60% were seen once. The sample consisted of sorted CD4+, CD8+, or CD8+CD57+ T cells (not recorded which) from PBMCs. The receptors derive from a human donor in good health. Both conserved end residues are part of each CDR3. The order of the fields is J gene, clone size, D gene, V gene, CDR3 protein, CDR3 DNA. D genes are given only for firm matches. Size tells how often a clone was seen (once, few, many) or the class of an expanded clone, and some rows leave it out.

TRBJ2-7,.,TRBD1,TRBV10-3,CATGTGLKDYEQYF,TGTGCCACCGGGACAGGGCTAAAAGATTACGAGCAGTACTTC
TRBJ1-6,few,.,TRBV25-1,CASSEWGSINSPLHF,TGTGCCAGCAGTGAATGGGGTTCGATAAATTCACCCCTCCACTTT
TRBJ2-1,few,TRBD1,TRBV20-1,CSAGQGGDNEQFF,TGCAGTGCTGGACAGGGGGGGGACAATGAGCAGTTCTTC
TRBJ2-3,many,.,TRBV11-2,CASSSWGRGTDTQYF,TGTGCCAGCAGCTCCTGGGGACGGGGCACAGATACGCAGTATTTT
TRBJ2-3,many,.,TRBV6-1,CASSAGVDTDTQYF,TGTGCCAGCAGTGCAGGGGTCGACACAGATACGCAGTATTTT
TRBJ2-1,.,TRBD2,TRBV11-2,CAGGTSGGLNEQFF,TGTGCCGGGGGGACTAGCGGGGGTCTCAATGAGCAGTTCTTC
TRBJ1-2,.,.,TRBV11-2,CASSLGVKSYTF,TGTGCCAGCAGCTTAGGTGTCAAGAGCTACACCTTC
TRBJ2-1,many,.,TRBV20-1,CSASRALYNEQFF,TGCAGTGCGTCCAGGGCCCTCTACAATGAGCAGTTCTTC
TRBJ2-5,few,.,TRBV20-1,CSARAGHETQYF,TGCAGTGCTAGAGCCGGGCACGAGACCCAGTACTTC
TRBJ2-1,.,TRBD2,TRBV5-1,CASSHRTSAHEQFF,TGCGCCAGCAGCCACCGGACTAGCGCCCATGAGCAGTTCTTC
TRBJ1-6,.,.,TRBV20-1,CSARDRSSYNSPLHF,TGCAGTGCTAGGGACCGGAGCTCCTATAATTCACCCCTCCACTTT
TRBJ1-4,many,TRBD1,TRBV5-4,CASSYPGQGEEKLFF,TGTGCCAGCAGCTATCCGGGACAGGGGGAGGAAAAACTGTTTTTT
TRBJ2-5,.,TRBD1,TRBV15,CATSSPPGTGIQETQYF,TGTGCCACCAGCAGCCCCCCCGGGACAGGGATCCAAGAGACCCAGTACTTC
TRBJ1-2,.,.,TRBV10-2,CAISQDSSYGYTF,TGTGCCATCAGTCAGGACAGTTCCTATGGCTACACCTTC
TRBJ2-5,.,.,TRBV20-1,CSARGGPASLVGQYF,TGCAGTGCTAGGGGGGGGCCAGCATCCCTTGTTGGCCAGTACTTC
TRBJ2-6,.,.,TRBV30,CAWSNTGPSGANVLAF,TGTGCCTGGAGTAATACAGGACCATCTGGGGCCAACGTCCTGGCTTTC
TRBJ2-7,.,TRBD1,TRBV7-9,CASSPSGTGVAYEQYF,TGTGCCAGCAGCCCTTCCGGGACAGGGGTGGCCTACGAGCAGTACTTC
TRBJ1-6,.,TRBD1,TRBV9,CASSGGTGFIGSPLHF,TGTGCCAGCAGTGGTGGGACAGGGTTTATAGGTTCACCCCTCCACTTT
TRBJ2-7,.,TRBD2,TRBV7-9,CASSLLAGPFEQYF,TGTGCCAGCAGCCTTTTAGCGGGACCATTCGAGCAGTACTTC
TRBJ1-5,few,.,TRBV7-9,CASSLGDMSPHF,TGTGCCAGCAGCTTAGGGGACATGTCTCCGCATTTT
TRBJ1-1,many,.,TRBV4-3,CASSPQLGMNTEAFF,TGCGCCAGCAGCCCCCAACTTGGCATGAACACTGAAGCTTTCTTT
TRBJ1-5,many,.,TRBV12-3/TRBV12-4,CASSHNRDSNQPQHF,TGTGCCAGCAGTCATAACCGGGACAGCAATCAGCCCCAGCATTTT
TRBJ1-2,many,.,TRBV12-3/TRBV12-4,CASTIIGGAVVGGYTF,TGTGCCAGCACCATTATCGGAGGGGCAGTTGTTGGTGGCTACACCTTC
TRBJ2-7,.,.,TRBV7-9,CASSQGGDHRELYF,TGTGCCAGCAGCCAAGGGGGGGACCACCGGGAGCTGTACTTC
TRBJ1-4,.,.,TRBV5-1,CASSLALGGTNEKLFF,TGCGCCAGCAGCTTGGCTCTTGGGGGGACTAATGAAAAACTGTTTTTT
TRBJ1-4,few,.,TRBV12-3/TRBV12-4,CASSFLGGSTTATNEKLFF,TGTGCCAGCAGTTTCCTCGGGGGCTCCACTACTGCAACTAATGAAAAACTGTTTTTT
TRBJ1-5,.,.,TRBV10-3,CAIRGTSNQPQHF,TGTGCCATCAGAGGGACTAGCAATCAGCCCCAGCATTTT
TRBJ2-7,many,.,TRBV9,CASSLGGGTSHEQYF,TGTGCCAGCAGCTTAGGGGGGGGGACTTCCCACGAGCAGTACTTC